Presented here are 21 T cell receptor beta chains from one specimen sequenced in a study of OX40 agonist ivuxolimab in advanced cancers. Clones were sequenced by immunoSEQ multiplex PCR, and TCRdb holds only the in-frame ones, with some missing. Found here are nearly 50,000 clones, around 90% of them singletons; the top ten hold over 6.5%. The sample here was CD4+ or CD8+ T cells sorted from blood, taken in a trial of the OX40 agonist ivuxolimab. Receptors were obtained from an adult with an advanced solid tumor such as melanoma, head and neck, liver or kidney cancer.

In DNA, the CDR3 is TGTGCCAGCAGTGCACAGGGTCATGGGACTGAAGCTTTCTTT. Translated, it gives CASSAQGHGTEAFF. The chain is built from TRBV28 and TRBJ1-1, with D possibly TRBD1 on 6 matching bases. The CDR3 is 14 residues long. Trimming took 5 bases from V and 5 from J, leaving 15 bases between them. Looked up from germline, CDR1 is MDHEN and CDR2 is SYDVKM.

The gene calls are TRBV9 and TRBJ1-4; the match to TRBD1 covers 7 bases. Trimming took 6 bases from V and 8 from J; bases not matched to a gene: 13. The CDR3 is 15 amino acids. CDR1 is SGDLS and CDR2 is YYNGEE in the germline V gene. DNA of the CDR3: TGTGCCAGCACCCCTTTCGCGGACAGGCTGGAAAAACTGTTTTTT. Translated, it gives CASTPFADRLEKLFF.

The J gene is TRBJ2-3, the V gene TRBV14; no clear D gene. This CDR3 region has 15 residues. Per the germline V gene, CDR1 is SGHDN and CDR2 is FVKESK. V was trimmed by 1 base and J by 0 bases, leaving 8 bases between them. This CDR3 reads CASSQVPSSTDTQYF. The CDR3 DNA reads TGTGCCAGCAGCCAAGTCCCCAGCAGCACAGATACGCAGTATTTT.

The chain links TRBV4-2 to TRBJ2-3; D is perhaps TRBD2 (6 bases). V lost 0 bases, J lost 1 base, and 11 bases lay in between. CDR1 and CDR2 (germline): LGHNA, YNFKEQ. The CDR3 loop spans 16 amino acids. In DNA, the CDR3 is TGTGCCAGCAGCCAAGAGTTCGGGGGTGGCACAGATACGCAGTATTTT. It is translated as CASSQEFGGGTDTQYF.

The V gene is TRBV6-5, the J gene TRBJ1-1; D may be TRBD1 (6 bases). V was shortened by 7 bases and J by 1 base, with 16 bases between the two germline ends. CDR3 length: 15 residues. Germline CDR1 MNHEY, CDR2 SVGAGI. CDR3 nucleotides: TGTGCCAGCAACCAGGGGCGAGCAAAGAACACTGAAGCTTTCTTT. It yields the protein CASNQGRAKNTEAFF.

This clone was observed a single time. This rearrangement joins TRBV11-2 to TRBJ2-3, with TRBD2 matching 12 bases. Germline V gene data show CDR1 as SGHAT and CDR2 as FQNNGV. This CDR3 contains 16 residues. J was trimmed by 6 bases and V by 5 bases; bases with no gene match: 9. The CDR3 DNA follows: TGTGCCAGCAGCCCCCCGGCTAGCGGGGGGGCGGATACGCAGTATTTT. It is translated as CASSPPASGGADTQYF.

V and J are TRBV4-2 and TRBJ1-1; D not resolved. V lost 1 base, J lost 1 base, and 7 bases lay in between. The CDR3 consists of 14 residues. Per the germline V gene, CDR1 is LGHNA and CDR2 is YNFKEQ. CDR3 residues: CASSQGGQNTEAFF. CDR3 sequence (DNA): TGTGCCAGCAGCCAAGGCGGGCAGAACACTGAAGCTTTCTTT.

The V gene is TRBV9, the J gene TRBJ1-2; 7 bases are shared with TRBD1. Germline assignment: CDR1 SGDLS and CDR2 YYNGEE. V dropped 3 bases and J dropped 8; count of bases not matched to a gene: 13. The CDR3 has 15 residues. For the CDR3, the DNA is TGTGCCAGCAGCGCGTCGTCGGACAGGACAGGAGGCTACACCTTC. Its translation is CASSASSDRTGGYTF.

This chain uses TRBV4-2 with TRBJ1-5; TRBD1 is a possible D gene (5 bases). From germline, CDR1 is LGHNA and CDR2 YNFKEQ. The CDR3 totals 14 residues. V dropped 1 base and J dropped 3 bases, with 7 bases sitting between them. CDR3 loop: CASSQVGVNQPQHF. The CDR3 DNA reads as TGTGCCAGCAGCCAAGTAGGGGTCAATCAGCCCCAGCATTTT.

For the CDR3, the DNA is TGTGCCAGCAGTCAGTACAATGAGCAGTTCTTC. Translating it yields CASSQYNEQFF. The chain carries TRBV5-6 and TRBJ2-1; D is unresolved. The V gene lost 5 bases and the J gene lost 4 bases, with 4 bases spanning the gap. The CDR3 runs to 11 residues. Germline CDR1 is SGHDT and CDR2 is YYEEEE.

This sequence joins TRBV7-9 and TRBJ2-5; tentative D call: TRBD1 (5 bases). CDR3 length: 14 amino acids. V lost 1 base and J lost 4, with 10 bases in between. Germline CDR1 reads SEHNR; CDR2 reads FQNEAQ (reference sequence). The CDR3 protein is CASSLGQPRETQYF. Written as DNA, the CDR3 is TGTGCCAGCAGCTTAGGACAGCCGAGAGAGACCCAGTACTTC.

This sequence joins TRBV30 and TRBJ1-2, with D unresolved. This CDR3 is 13 amino acids long. Deletions cut 1 base from V and 2 bases from J, with 8 bases between. Germline V gives CDR1 GTSNPN, CDR2 SVGIG (reference sequence). The CDR3 is CAWSATENYGYTF. CDR3 DNA: TGTGCCTGGAGTGCGACGGAGAACTATGGCTACACCTTC.

This clone was detected only once. The chain combines TRBV7-9 with TRBJ1-2; D not resolved. V lost 5 bases and J 6 bases, leaving 16 bases between the germline ends. The CDR3 runs 14 residues. The germline V gene has CDR1 SEHNR and CDR2 FQNEAQ (reference sequence). The CDR3 protein is CASSRTLSGDGYTF. CDR3 DNA sequence: TGTGCCAGCAGCCGTACGCTGAGCGGGGATGGCTACACCTTC.

The chain joins TRBV13 to TRBJ2-5; TRBD2 matches 8 bases. Germline loops: CDR1 PRHDT, CDR2 FYEKMQ (reference sequence). Unmatched junction bases numbered 18, after V lost 1 base and J lost 5 bases. This CDR3 is built from 19 residues. The CDR3 sequence: CASSLEAGGAWGRPETQYF. CDR3 DNA sequence: TGTGCCAGCAGCTTAGAGGCCGGGGGGGCCTGGGGCCGACCGGAGACCCAGTACTTC.

CDR3 sequence (DNA): TGTGCCAGCAGCTTAACCGCGGGGGATGGCAAAAACATTCAGTACTTC. As protein: CASSLTAGDGKNIQYF. The chain links TRBV7-2 to TRBJ2-4; 7 nucleotides agree with TRBD2. Trimming at V came to 2 bases and at J to 3 bases, leaving 7 bases not matched to a gene. Germline V gene data show CDR1 as SGHTA and CDR2 as FQGNSA. The CDR3 totals 16 residues.

The chain couples TRBV23-1 to TRBJ2-7; possibly TRBD1 or TRBD2 for D (5 bases each). TRBV23-1 is an open reading frame, and its role is uncertain. The CDR3 runs 14 residues. V gave up 9 bases and J gave up 0 bases, with 15 bases separating them. This CDR3 is CARRGRASSYEQYV. In DNA form, the CDR3 reads TGCGCCAGGAGGGGCAGGGCGAGCTCCTACGAGCAGTACGTC.

This rearrangement joins TRBV2 to TRBJ2-1; 8 bases align to TRBD2. The CDR3 has 17 amino acids. Germline lookup yields CDR1 SNHLY and CDR2 FYNNEI. J lost 0 bases, V lost 1 base, and 5 bases had no gene match. The CDR3 region is CASSEVDSGTSYNEQFF. In nucleotides, the CDR3 is TGTGCCAGCAGTGAAGTGGATAGCGGGACCTCCTACAATGAGCAGTTCTTC. Drawing the rest from reference TRBV2 and TRBJ2-1, the complete variable domain is EPEVTQTPSHQVTQMGQEVILRCVPISNHLYFYWYRQILGQKVEFLVSFYNNEISEKSEIFDDQFSVERPDGSNFTLKIRSTKLEDSAMYFCASSEVDSGTSYNEQFFGPGTRLTVL.

The chain combines TRBV6-1 with TRBJ2-7, with TRBD1 as a possible D gene (6 bases). This CDR3 has 15 residues. CDR1 is MNHNS and CDR2 is SASEGT in the germline V gene. Trimming stripped 5 bases from V and 2 bases from J, with 16 bases between. The CDR3 protein is CASSLLGEGAYEQYV. CDR3 nucleotides: TGTGCCAGCAGTCTCCTGGGTGAGGGGGCCTACGAGCAGTACGTC.

The V gene is TRBV6-5, the J gene TRBJ1-4; D is ambiguous. V lost 6 bases and J lost 0, with 11 bases in between. Germline V gives CDR1 MNHEY, CDR2 SVGAGI. This CDR3 spans 15 amino acids. The CDR3 reads CASRVDWATNEKLFF. The CDR3 nucleotides read TGTGCCAGCAGGGTTGACTGGGCAACTAATGAAAAACTGTTTTTT.

J is TRBJ2-3 and V is TRBV11-2; D is unresolved. V was trimmed by 3 bases and J by 2 bases, leaving 12 bases between them. The CDR3 contains 15 residues. Germline V gene data show CDR1 as SGHAT and CDR2 as FQNNGV. The CDR3 DNA follows: TGTGCCAGCAGCTTCCCACCGGACCTCACAGATACGCAGTATTTT. Translation gives CASSFPPDLTDTQYF.

This clone was recorded only once. The chain uses TRBV7-3 and TRBJ2-3; D is unclear. The CDR3 runs 13 residues. V was cut by 6 bases and J by 2 bases, with 9 bases left in between. Germline-derived CDR1 and CDR2 are SGHTA and FQGTGA. The CDR3 coding sequence is TGTGCCAGCAGTGGTGACAACACAGATACGCAGTATTTT. Translation: CASSGDNTDTQYF.